This entry lists 2 T cell receptor beta chains sequenced from one sample in a study of blood T cell repertoires in COVID-19 (TCRdb year 2020). Receptors were amplified or captured by the immunoSEQ multiplex PCR assay. TCRdb re-hosts the immuneACCESS table, in-frame sequences only. Its copies lack some clones; in the studies checked, an unresolved V gene accounts for under half of them, and the cause for the rest is not known. This sample gives some 66,000 clones in total; about 91% of them show up just once. The ten largest clonotypes hold approximately 7.5% of the sample. The sequenced material came from peripheral blood. The source is a human donor in a cohort sampled during active COVID-19.

The chain uses TRBV29-1 and TRBJ1-2; 10 nucleotides agree with TRBD1. The CDR3 extends over 13 amino acids. Germline loops: CDR1 SQVTM, CDR2 ANQGSEA. The V and J ends lost 5 bases and 2 bases, in that order; junction bases with no gene match: 2. The CDR3 spells CSVRQGANYGYTF. In nucleotides, the CDR3 is TGCAGCGTTAGACAGGGGGCCAACTATGGCTACACCTTC. The whole variable domain, remainder taken from reference TRBV29-1 and TRBJ1-2, is SAVISQKPSRDICQRGTSLTIQCQVDSQVTMMFWYRQQPGQSLTLIATANQGSEATYESGFVIDKFPISRPNLTFSTLTVSNMSPEDSSIYLCSVRQGANYGYTFGSGTRLTVV.

CDR3: CASSQALDRTLYGYTF. In DNA, the CDR3 is TGCGCCAGCAGCCAGGCTTTGGACAGGACCCTCTATGGCTACACCTTC. This chain connects TRBV4-3 to TRBJ1-2; TRBD1 matches at 7 bases. The CDR3 spans 16 residues. Germline CDR1 is LGHNA and CDR2 is YSLEER. With 3 bases clipped from V and 4 bases from J, the junction kept 11 bases outside the gene matches.